Below, 9 T cell receptor beta chains from the same sample are listed, as sequenced in a study of technical replicates of blood from a handful of donors. Profiling relied on immunoSEQ multiplex PCR, and the TCRdb table lists in-frame clones only, not all of them. The data contain under 85,000 clones, about nine tenths of them singletons. The sequenced sample consisted of T cells isolated from PBMCs. These receptors came from a human donor in good health.

The chain recombines TRBV6-1 with TRBJ1-1; D possibly corresponds to TRBD1 (5 bases). The V end lost 7 bases, the J end lost 5 bases, and 20 bases lay between the germline ends. The germline gives CDR1 MNHNS, CDR2 SASEGT. The CDR3 is 15 amino acids. CDR3 DNA: TGTGCCAGCACTGCAAGTCGGGGGGTTGGTACTGAAGCTTTCTTT. Translated, it gives CASTASRGVGTEAFF.

The chain couples TRBV13 to TRBJ2-7; 7 nucleotides align to TRBD1. V gave up 6 bases and J gave up 2 bases; unmatched junction bases: 7. The CDR3 length is 14 residues. Germline CDR1 is PRHDT and CDR2 is FYEKMQ (reference sequence). For the CDR3, the DNA is TGTGCCAGCAGGAGGATAGGACAGGCCTACGAGCAGTACTTC. This gives the protein CASRRIGQAYEQYF.

On this clone: No conserved phenylalanine or tryptophan is present at the end of the CDR3, so a read error is the likely explanation. Because the CDR3's place on the DNA is in doubt, the DNA is left out and the CDR3 is given as listed by TCRdb. The genes are TRBV6-4 and TRBJ2-7; the table calls TRBD1, which could not be checked here. The germline V gene encodes CDR1 MRHNA and CDR2 SNTAGT. The CDR3 is 15 amino acids in total, end residues counted. The CDR3 sequence: CASSDCLTGGTPPTT.

The V gene is TRBV7-2, the J gene TRBJ2-1, with TRBD2 matching over 8 bases. The V and J ends lost 5 bases and 2 bases, in that order; junction bases with no gene match: 8. Germline V gene sequence: CDR1 SGHTA, CDR2 FQGNSA. The CDR3 contains 16 residues. CDR3 sequence: CASSVTAGGTYNEQFF. The CDR3 DNA follows: TGTGCCAGCAGCGTTACCGCGGGAGGTACCTACAATGAGCAGTTCTTC.

V usage is TRBV2 and J usage is TRBJ2-7; D may be TRBD2 (6 bases). Germline V gene lookup returns CDR1 SNHLY and CDR2 FYNNEI. V lost 3 bases to trimming and J lost 4 bases, with 7 bases between them. This CDR3 is built from 12 residues. The CDR3 protein is CASSDREYEQYF. The CDR3 DNA reads TGTGCCAGCAGTGACCGGGAGTACGAGCAGTACTTC.

Written as DNA, the CDR3 is TGTGCCAGCAGCTTAGATGGGACTCCAGAATCTAGCACAGATACGCAGTATTTT. It encodes CASSLDGTPESSTDTQYF. This chain connects TRBV11-2 to TRBJ2-3; D might be TRBD2 (6 bases). Trimming pared 0 bases from V and 0 bases from J, leaving 16 bases between. The CDR3 length is 18 residues. Per the germline V gene, CDR1 is SGHAT and CDR2 is FQNNGV.

The chain joins TRBV4-1 to TRBJ1-1; TRBD1 aligns across 12 bases. The germline CDR1 and CDR2 sequences are MGHRA and YSYEKL. V was pared by 4 bases and J by 6 bases, with 9 bases of the junction left unmatched. The CDR3 is made up of 16 amino acids. This chain's CDR3 is CASSLKWGQGASEAFF. CDR3 coding DNA: TGCGCCAGCAGCCTCAAGTGGGGACAGGGGGCCTCTGAAGCTTTCTTT.

The chain uses TRBV15 and TRBJ1-2, with D possibly being TRBD1 (5 bases). The germline V gene has CDR1 LNHNV and CDR2 YYDKDF (reference sequence). Trimming removed 4 bases at V and 6 bases at J, with 21 bases between. The CDR3 is 16 residues long. CDR3 loop: CATSTRLSGGKDGYTF. The CDR3 nucleotides read TGTGCCACCAGCACGCGACTAAGCGGGGGGAAGGATGGCTACACCTTC.

The chain couples TRBV29-1 to TRBJ2-7, with D possibly being TRBD1 (6 bases). Germline values: CDR1 SQVTM, CDR2 ANQGSEA. The CDR3 runs to 14 residues. Between the trimmed V and J ends, which lost 6 bases and 3 bases, there was a span of 18 bases. CDR3 region: CSVSGTFAFYEQYF. The CDR3 DNA sequence: TGCAGCGTATCCGGGACATTCGCTTTCTACGAGCAGTACTTC.